Sequencing of this TCR beta chain was carried out in a study of OX40 agonist ivuxolimab in advanced cancers. Study in general: Patients received the agonistic anti-OX40 (CD134) antibody ivuxolimab. The study, taken as a whole, reports: At doses 0.1 to 3.0 mg/kg, CD4+ and CD8+ clones expanded. Compared with CD4+, CD8+ T cells on average had more expanded clones. Some nonresponders also had low normalized T-cell clonal expansion.

The CDR3 runs 16 residues. The germline V gene has CDR1 KGHSH and CDR2 LQKENI. V was trimmed by 2 bases and J by 2 bases, leaving 16 bases between them. Repertoires were generated with immunoSEQ multiplex PCR, while TCRdb's copy carries only in-frame clones and drops some. The data show around 100,000 clones, with roughly 90% seen just once and 0.15% to 0.2% held by the top ten. Only one count was recorded for this clone. Antigen: not known. This chain connects TRBV18 to TRBJ2-7, with D perhaps being TRBD1 or TRBD2 (5 bases each). The sequencing here drew on CD4+ or CD8+ T cells sorted from blood, taken in a trial of the OX40 agonist ivuxolimab. The sequence derives from an adult with an advanced solid tumor such as melanoma, head and neck, liver or kidney cancer. CDR3 DNA sequence: TGTGCCAGCTCACCAAGGGGCCAGAGGGGCACCTACGAGCAGTACTTC. It codes for CASSPRGQRGTYEQYF.